The table lists the clone carrying this T cell receptor (beta chain) with a count of one. Sequenced by immunoSEQ multiplex PCR; TCRdb stores in-frame clones only, minus some. This sample has about 430,000 clones, with about 88% found just once. This entry comes from a study of blood T cell repertoires in COVID-19. Study as a whole: T cells, B-cell-depleted T cells, or PBMCs supplied cDNA or gDNA.

The V gene's germline CDR1 is SGHAT and CDR2 FQNNGV. The CDR3 runs 14 residues. The germline V and J ends were trimmed by 4 bases and 4 bases, with 8 bases remaining between them. The receptor's source is a woman aged 18-29 years who had been exposed to COVID-19. The sample comprised PBMCs or T cells enriched from blood (not recorded which). This chain joins TRBV11-2 and TRBJ1-6; tentatively, D is TRBD1 (5 bases). CDR3 sequence reads: CASSSDRYNSPLHF. The CDR3 nucleotides are TGTGCCAGCAGCTCCGACAGATATAATTCACCCCTCCACTTT.